These 20 T cell receptor beta chains originate from one sample sequenced in a study of T cell responses to AZD1222 COVID-19 vaccine. Data came from immunoSEQ multiplex PCR; TCRdb stores just in-frame clones and leaves some out. The table lists about 130,000 clones, over 80% of them singletons. The sequencing here drew on peripheral blood, taken 28 days after the second AZD1222 dose. These receptors all come from an adult who received the AZD1222 COVID-19 vaccine.

This chain connects TRBV12-3 or TRBV12-4 to TRBJ1-2; D unclear. CDR3 size: 12 residues. With 4 bases removed from V and 0 bases from J, the gap between germline ends came to 3 bases. CDR3 sequence: CASSYANYGYTF. CDR3 DNA sequence: TGTGCCAGCAGTTATGCTAACTATGGCTACACCTTC.

The chain has TRBV18 and TRBJ1-1, with TRBD1 as a possible D gene (5 bases). The CDR3 sequence is 13 residues long. Germline V gene sequence: CDR1 KGHSH, CDR2 LQKENI. The germline V and J ends were trimmed by 8 bases and 3 bases, with 13 bases remaining between them. DNA of the CDR3: TGTGCCAGCGGTCAGGGTTTGGACACTGAAGCTTTCTTT. Encoded protein: CASGQGLDTEAFF.

V and J are TRBV5-8 and TRBJ1-1; D is unresolved. The germline gives CDR1 SGHTS, CDR2 YDEGEE. The CDR3 covers 15 residues. V was cut by 6 bases and J by 0 bases, with 15 bases left in between. The CDR3 DNA is TGTGCCAGCACCCTAGACGGAAAGATGAACACTGAAGCTTTCTTT. This translates into CASTLDGKMNTEAFF.

V is TRBV19 and J is TRBJ2-3; 9 bases line up with TRBD1. The CDR3 sequence is 15 residues long. Per the germline V gene, CDR1 is LNHDA and CDR2 is SQIVND (reference sequence). Unmatched junction bases numbered 2, after V lost 4 bases and J lost 0 bases. CDR3 amino acids: CASSSDRGSTDTQYF. CDR3 coding DNA: TGTGCCAGTAGTAGCGACAGGGGGAGCACAGATACGCAGTATTTT.

Points on this clone: The junction does not match germline at one end; this may be a read error. The V and J genes are TRBV7-7 and TRBJ2-1; TRBD2 matches at 8 bases. The CDR3 sequence is 15 residues long. In germline, CDR1 is SSHAT, CDR2 FNYEAQ (reference sequence). CDR3 coding DNA: TGTGCTAGCAGCCCGGCGGGGGGTGGTTACAATGAGCAGTTCTTC. Translating gives CASSPAGGGYNEQFF.

The CDR3 loop reads CASSSDRTDTQYF. DNA for the CDR3: TGTGCCAGCAGTTCGGACAGGACAGATACGCAGTATTTT. The rearrangement uses TRBV2 and TRBJ2-3, with TRBD1 matching 7 bases. The germline gives CDR1 SNHLY, CDR2 FYNNEI. V was pared by 5 bases and J by 3 bases, with 2 bases of the junction left unmatched. This CDR3 contains 13 residues.

V gene TRBV19 combines with J gene TRBJ2-7, with D possibly being TRBD1 (6 bases). Trimming left V 10 bases short and J 0 bases short, with 13 bases between. The germline CDR1 and CDR2 sequences are LNHDA and SQIVND (reference sequence). The CDR3 has 13 residues. The CDR3 loop reads CATSGQSSYEQYF. The CDR3 DNA reads TGTGCCACCTCGGGACAAAGCTCCTACGAGCAGTACTTC. Complete variable domain (other parts from reference TRBV19 and TRBJ2-7): DGGITQSPKYLFRKEGQNVTLSCEQNLNHDAMYWYRQDPGQGLRLIYYSQIVNDFQKGDIAEGYSVSREKKESFPLTVTSAQKNPTAFYLCATSGQSSYEQYFGPGTRLTVT.

This chain links TRBV3-1 (or the pseudogene TRBV3-2) with TRBJ1-4; tentatively, D is TRBD1 (6 bases). The CDR3 sequence is 16 residues long. The germline V gene has CDR1 LGHDT and CDR2 YNNKEL (reference sequence). V was pared by 4 bases and J by 4 bases, with 16 bases between. CDR3 DNA: TGTGCCAGCAGCCGACAGGAAAGCCCCATTAATGAAAAACTGTTTTTT. It translates to CASSRQESPINEKLFF.

This chain links TRBV7-9 with TRBJ2-7, with 10 bases lining up with TRBD2. CDR1 and CDR2 (germline): SEHNR, FQNEAQ (reference sequence). This CDR3 has 15 residues. V was clipped by 6 bases and J by 7 bases; unmatched bases: 12. CDR3 nucleotides: TGTGCCAGCAGACAAAGCTCCCTAGCGGGGGATGAGCAGTACTTC. Its protein product is CASRQSSLAGDEQYF.

J is TRBJ2-6 and V is TRBV9; TRBD1 or TRBD2 may be the D gene (5 bases each). This CDR3 has 17 amino acids. The V gene lost 0 bases and the J gene lost 4 bases, with 14 bases spanning the gap. Germline V lookup: CDR1 SGDLS, CDR2 YYNGEE. In DNA form, the CDR3 reads TGTGCCAGCAGCGTAGTGGAATTGGGACCCGGGGCCAACGTCCTGACTTTC. Translation: CASSVVELGPGANVLTF.

This chain connects TRBV14 to TRBJ1-1; D not certain. With 1 base removed from V and 5 bases from J, the gap between germline ends came to 5 bases. The CDR3 is made up of 12 amino acids. Per germline, CDR1 SGHDN and CDR2 FVKESK. Written as DNA, the CDR3 is TGTGCCAGCAGCCAAGGTTGGACTGAAGCTTTCTTT. It encodes CASSQGWTEAFF.

The V gene is TRBV6-5, the J gene TRBJ1-2; D is undetermined. The germline V and J ends were trimmed by 0 bases and 0 bases, with 11 bases remaining between them. Germline-derived CDR1 and CDR2 are MNHEY and SVGAGI. The CDR3 is 16 amino acids. The CDR3 protein is CASSYSWQATNYGYTF. CDR3 coding DNA: TGTGCCAGCAGTTACTCTTGGCAGGCTACTAACTATGGCTACACCTTC.

The chain joins TRBV19 to TRBJ1-1; D is unresolved. The CDR3 spans 13 residues. The V end lost 2 bases, the J end lost 4 bases, and 8 bases lay between the germline ends. Germline V gene data show CDR1 as LNHDA and CDR2 as SQIVND (reference sequence). CDR3 sequence: CASSIRGRTEAFF. The CDR3 DNA follows: TGTGCCAGTAGTATAAGAGGGCGCACTGAAGCTTTCTTT. The variable domain in full, completed from reference TRBV19 and TRBJ1-1, reads DGGITQSPKYLFRKEGQNVTLSCEQNLNHDAMYWYRQDPGQGLRLIYYSQIVNDFQKGDIAEGYSVSREKKESFPLTVTSAQKNPTAFYLCASSIRGRTEAFFGQGTRLTVV.

This rearrangement joins TRBV6-5 to TRBJ2-4, with D perhaps given as TRBD1 or TRBD2 (5 bases each). V lost 0 bases, J lost 4 bases, and 13 bases lay in between. CDR3 length equals 16 residues. CDR1 is MNHEY and CDR2 is SVGAGI in the germline V gene. CDR3 DNA sequence: TGTGCCAGCAGTTACTCCCAGCTGGGGGTTAAAAACATTCAGTACTTC. Translation: CASSYSQLGVKNIQYF.

The chain joins TRBV19 to TRBJ2-2; D unclear. The CDR3 has 14 amino acids. Germline V gives CDR1 LNHDA, CDR2 SQIVND (reference sequence). The V end was cut by 3 bases, the J end by 4 bases, with 9 bases between. The CDR3 coding sequence is TGTGCCAGTAGTATCATTGGAAGCACCGGGGAGCTGTTTTTT. Residues: CASSIIGSTGELFF. The variable domain in full, completed from reference TRBV19 and TRBJ2-2, reads DGGITQSPKYLFRKEGQNVTLSCEQNLNHDAMYWYRQDPGQGLRLIYYSQIVNDFQKGDIAEGYSVSREKKESFPLTVTSAQKNPTAFYLCASSIIGSTGELFFGEGSRLTVL.

The chain employs TRBV19 and TRBJ1-5; TRBD1 matches 10 bases. With V trimmed by 9 bases and J by 9 bases, 8 bases remained unmatched. Germline-derived CDR1 and CDR2 are LNHDA and SQIVND (reference sequence). CDR3 length: 13 residues. CDR3 coding DNA: TGTGCCAGCTCTCCGGGACAGGGGTTGCCCCAGCATTTT. It encodes CASSPGQGLPQHF.

The J gene is TRBJ2-3, the V gene TRBV6-2 or TRBV6-3; no clear D. Germline CDR1 MNHEY, CDR2 SVGEGT. With 6 bases removed from V and 4 bases from J, the gap between germline ends came to 5 bases. The length of the CDR3 is 11 residues. The CDR3 nucleotides are TGTGCCAGCAGCTCCCCAGATACGCAGTATTTT. Its protein is CASSSPDTQYF.

The V gene is TRBV7-9, the J gene TRBJ1-2; D is unresolved. The CDR3 spans 13 residues. Germline V gives CDR1 SEHNR, CDR2 FQNEAQ (reference sequence). V lost 0 bases and J lost 2, with 4 bases in between. The CDR3, as DNA: TGTGCCAGCAGCTTAGCAGGAAACTATGGCTACACCTTC. Its translation is CASSLAGNYGYTF. The full variable domain, with the rest looked up from reference TRBV7-9 and TRBJ1-2, is DTGVSQNPRHKITKRGQNVTFRCDPISEHNRLYWYRQTLGQGPEFLTYFQNEAQLEKSRLLSDRFSAERPKGSFSTLEIQRTEQGDSAMYLCASSLAGNYGYTFGSGTRLTVV.

The chain has TRBV19 and TRBJ1-5; D unclear. CDR1 and CDR2 (germline): LNHDA, SQIVND (reference sequence). The CDR3 has 15 residues. Trimming left V 4 bases short and J 0 bases short, with 10 bases between. In nucleotides, the CDR3 is TGTGCCAGTAGTAGTGGAGGGCGTAGCAATCAGCCCCAGCATTTT. Residues: CASSSGGRSNQPQHF. Together with reference TRBV19 and TRBJ1-5, the CDR3 gives the full variable domain: DGGITQSPKYLFRKEGQNVTLSCEQNLNHDAMYWYRQDPGQGLRLIYYSQIVNDFQKGDIAEGYSVSREKKESFPLTVTSAQKNPTAFYLCASSSGGRSNQPQHFGDGTRLSIL.

CDR3 coding DNA: TGTGCCAGCAGCTTGGGACGGGGGGGCCCAGATACGCAGTATTTT. Translating it yields CASSLGRGGPDTQYF. The rearrangement uses TRBV5-4 and TRBJ2-3; 8 nucleotides match TRBD2. V trimming: 0 bases; J trimming: 4 bases; junction bases outside the gene matches: 4. Germline CDR1 is SGHNT and CDR2 is YYREEE (reference sequence). The CDR3 has 15 residues.